The next 26 T cell receptor beta chains were all read from a single sample in a study of regulatory T cells in long-lasting Graves disease. Researchers made TCR beta libraries by using iRepertoire HTBI primers and running Arm-PCR on CDR3 regions. One entry per CDR3 protein, called by TCRdb with MiXCR from the multiplex PCR reads. The sample gives under 450,000 distinct CDR3 sequences, roughly 24% of which show up once; about 29% is in the top ten. Time point denoted: persistent/refractory GD, antithyroid drugs over 5 years with positive TRAb. Scientists built the TCR library using RNA that was extracted from PBMCs. The source material was peripheral blood mononuclear cells (PBMCs), sampled when the disease was refractory, from a patient treated with antithyroid drugs. Receptors were obtained from a woman in her thirties or forties with Graves disease.

At least ten counts were recorded for this clonotype. This chain connects TRBV6-5 to TRBJ2-5; 7 nucleotides align to TRBD1. Germline values: CDR1 MNHEY, CDR2 SVGAGI. Trimming removed 1 base from V and 5 bases from J; junction bases left unmatched: 7. The CDR3 is 15 residues long. CDR3 region: CASSYLRGLGETQYF. The CDR3 nucleotides are TGTGCCAGCAGTTACTTGAGGGGGCTCGGGGAGACCCAGTACTTC.

The CDR3 sequence: CASSQVLADVEQFF. In nucleotides, the CDR3 is TGTGCCAGCAGCCAAGTACTAGCTGACGTTGAGCAGTTCTTC. This chain connects TRBV3-1 to TRBJ2-1, with D maybe TRBD2 (6 bases). The CDR3 totals 14 residues. CDR1 and CDR2 (germline): LGHDT, YNNKEL (reference sequence). With 1 base removed from V and 9 bases from J, the gap between germline ends came to 13 bases.

This chain joins TRBV27 and TRBJ1-1; possibly TRBD1 for D (5 bases). The germline V and J ends were trimmed by 5 bases and 2 bases, with 18 bases remaining between them. The V gene's germline CDR1 is MNHEY and CDR2 SMNVEV (reference sequence). The CDR3 loop spans 16 amino acids. The CDR3 nucleotides are TGTGCCAGCAGTCCCCTGGGGGACCCTTCTAACACTGAAGCTTTCTTT. Its translation: CASSPLGDPSNTEAFF.

This clonotype was observed a handful of times. The chain employs TRBV12-5 and TRBJ2-5, with 12 bases lining up with TRBD2. V was clipped by 3 bases and J by 5 bases; unmatched bases: 7. Germline V gene data show CDR1 as LGHNT and CDR2 as FRNRAP. The CDR3 is 16 amino acids. CDR3 DNA: TGTGCTAGTGGTTTCGCTAGCGGGAGGGCCGGGGAGACCCAGTACTTC. Its translation: CASGFASGRAGETQYF.

This clonotype was counted ten times or more. V and J are TRBV12-3 or TRBV12-4 and TRBJ1-5; perhaps TRBD1 as D (6 bases). The length of the CDR3 is 16 residues. V shed 3 bases and J shed 0 bases, with 12 bases lying between them. The CDR3 spells CASSFGQLNSNQPQHF. DNA for the CDR3: TGTGCCAGCAGTTTTGGACAGCTCAATAGCAATCAGCCCCAGCATTTT.

V and J are TRBV12-3 or TRBV12-4 and TRBJ2-1; 8 nucleotides line up with TRBD2. The CDR3 runs 15 residues. With 6 bases clipped from V and 5 bases from J, the junction kept 9 bases outside the gene matches. CDR3 nucleotide sequence: TGTGCCAGCAGGGAGTTAGCGGGGCCTAACAATGAGCAGTTCTTC. Its translation is CASRELAGPNNEQFF.

V and J are TRBV11-2 and TRBJ2-2; 7 bases map to TRBD1. Germline V gene sequence: CDR1 SGHAT, CDR2 FQNNGV. The CDR3 extends over 14 amino acids. Trimming took 5 bases from V and 6 from J; bases not matched to a gene: 6. CDR3 sequence reads: CASSGYTGAGELFF. Here the CDR3 DNA reads TGTGCCAGCAGCGGGTACACAGGGGCCGGGGAGCTGTTTTTT.

This clonotype has a handful of counts. The chain carries TRBV14 and TRBJ2-5; no clear D gene. The V gene's germline CDR1 is SGHDN and CDR2 FVKESK. The V end was cut by 2 bases, the J end by 1 base, with 17 bases between. The length of the CDR3 is 17 residues. CDR3 loop: CASSQNRAMDGQETQYF. The CDR3 DNA sequence: TGTGCCAGCAGCCAAAATCGAGCAATGGACGGCCAAGAGACCCAGTACTTC.

This clonotype has just a few counts. The V and J genes are TRBV10-3 and TRBJ2-2; D is unresolved. V shed 6 bases and J shed 3 bases, with 5 bases lying between them. CDR3 size: 12 residues. Germline CDR1 reads ENHRY; CDR2 reads SYGVKD. The CDR3 bases are TGTGCCATCAGGGAATACACCGGGGAGCTGTTTTTT. This gives the protein CAIREYTGELFF.

This clonotype showed up just a few times. This rearrangement joins TRBV6-1 to TRBJ1-2; D perhaps matches TRBD1 (6 bases). Trimming left V 2 bases short and J 3 bases short, with 19 bases between. This CDR3 has 17 amino acids. Looked up from germline, CDR1 is MNHNS and CDR2 is SASEGT. The CDR3 here is CASSELRIPTGYYGYTF. In nucleotides, the CDR3 is TGTGCCAGCAGTGAACTTCGAATACCGACAGGATACTATGGCTACACCTTC.

This clonotype was observed a few times. The junction shows a germline mismatch at one end, possibly a read error. V usage is TRBV28 and J usage is TRBJ2-7, with D possibly matching TRBD1 (5 bases). Germline CDR1 MDHEN, CDR2 SYDVKM. This CDR3 is built from 14 residues. CDR3 protein: CAGSSNRSPGEQYF. CDR3 DNA sequence: TGTGCCGGCAGTTCTAACAGGTCCCCTGGCGAGCAGTACTTC.

This clonotype was observed at least ten times. The V gene is TRBV28, the J gene TRBJ1-2; 7 bases are shared with TRBD1. The germline gives CDR1 MDHEN, CDR2 SYDVKM. With V trimmed by 5 bases and J by 8 bases, 5 bases remained unmatched. There are 12 residues in the CDR3. CDR3 loop: CASSRTGAGYTF. The CDR3, as DNA: TGTGCCAGCAGTAGAACAGGGGCCGGCTACACCTTC.

This clonotype was observed many times. The chain links TRBV28 to TRBJ2-7, with 10 bases matching TRBD2. CDR3 size: 16 residues. The J segment lost 1 base and the V segment lost 4 bases, leaving 7 bases of the junction unmatched. In germline, CDR1 is MDHEN, CDR2 SYDVKM. CDR3 loop: CASSSYWTSGSYEQYF. As DNA, the CDR3 is TGTGCCAGCAGTTCCTATTGGACTAGCGGTTCCTACGAGCAGTACTTC.

A word on this clonotype: An end of the junction differs from the germline gene, which may be a read error. This sequence joins TRBV28 and TRBJ1-4; the D is unclear. The CDR3 totals 14 residues. From germline, CDR1 is MDHEN and CDR2 SYDVKM. The CDR3 is CASSFLAMNEELFF. CDR3 DNA sequence: TGTGCCAGCAGTTTTCTGGCCATGAATGAAGAACTGTTTTTT.

Many counts were recorded for this clonotype. CDR3 in amino acids: CASSSRGAGANVLTF. The CDR3 nucleotides read TGTGCCAGCAGCAGTAGGGGAGCCGGGGCCAACGTCCTGACTTTC. The chain links TRBV28 to TRBJ2-6, with D possibly called TRBD1 or TRBD2 (5 bases each). Germline-derived CDR1 and CDR2 are MDHEN and SYDVKM. Trimming removed 6 bases at V and 4 bases at J, with 13 bases between. The CDR3 sequence is 15 residues long.

This clonotype was picked up many times. V is TRBV12-3 or TRBV12-4 and J is TRBJ1-4, with TRBD1 matching 7 bases. J gave up 7 bases and V 5 bases, and 13 bases lay outside the gene matches. The CDR3 consists of 16 residues. The CDR3 nucleotides are TGTGCCAGCAGTAAAAGCGCAGGGGGGTGGGTTGAAAAACTGTTTTTT. Residues: CASSKSAGGWVEKLFF.

In this sample, this clonotype turned up many times. The genes are TRBV28 and TRBJ2-7; 9 bases align to TRBD1. Germline V CDR1 and CDR2: MDHEN, SYDVKM. The junction had 5 bases not matched to a gene; V was cut back by 5 bases and J by 3 bases. The CDR3 contains 14 residues. CDR3 protein: CASSAGTGNYEQYF. CDR3 bases: TGTGCCAGCAGTGCCGGGACAGGGAACTACGAGCAGTACTTC.

This chain links TRBV24-1 with TRBJ2-5, with TRBD1 matching 9 bases. The CDR3 totals 16 residues. The trim removed 5 bases at V and 4 bases at J, leaving 10 bases unmatched. The germline gives CDR1 KGHDR, CDR2 SFDVKD. DNA for the CDR3: TGTGCCACCAGTGGCTTACCGACAGGGGGTATAGAGACCCAGTACTTC. This translates into CATSGLPTGGIETQYF.

V gene TRBV12-3 or TRBV12-4 combines with J gene TRBJ2-1, with a weak D call TRBD2 (7 bases). CDR3 size: 18 residues. The germline V and J ends were trimmed by 3 bases and 3 bases, with 21 bases remaining between them. CDR3 coding DNA: TGTGCCAGCAGTTTTGGGATTAGGGAGGGAGGGGGCTACAATGAGCAGTTCTTC. This codes for CASSFGIREGGGYNEQFF.

The V and J genes are TRBV7-2 and TRBJ2-5, with 9 bases aligning to TRBD2. The CDR3 is 18 amino acids. V was clipped by 0 bases and J by 2 bases; unmatched bases: 10. The germline CDR1 and CDR2 sequences are SGHTA and FQGNSA. The CDR3 protein is CASSLADLGLAAQETQYF. The CDR3 coding sequence is TGTGCCAGCAGCTTAGCGGATTTGGGACTAGCAGCACAAGAGACCCAGTACTTC.

The chain has TRBV5-1 and TRBJ2-5; D might be TRBD2 (5 bases). V was clipped by 1 base and J by 5 bases, with 15 bases between them. In germline, CDR1 is SGHRS, CDR2 YFSETQ. The CDR3 is 15 residues long. CDR3 sequence reads: CASSLSAGIGETQYF. DNA of the CDR3: TGCGCCAGCAGCTTGTCTGCCGGGATTGGGGAGACCCAGTACTTC.

This clonotype was observed at least ten times. The V gene is TRBV7-2, the J gene TRBJ2-7; 10 nucleotides match TRBD2. CDR3 length: 15 amino acids. Germline CDR1 is SGHTA and CDR2 is FQGNSA. V dropped 5 bases and J dropped 2; count of bases not matched to a gene: 6. Written as DNA, the CDR3 is TGTGCCAGCAGCACCCGACTAGCGGGTGCCTACGAGCAGTACTTC. Translation: CASSTRLAGAYEQYF. The entire variable domain, with the rest obtained from reference TRBV7-2 and TRBJ2-7, is as follows: GAGVSQSPSNKVTEKGKDVELRCDPISGHTALYWYRQSLGQGLEFLIYFQGNSAPDKSGLPSDRFSAERTGGSVSTLTIQRTQQEDSAVYLCASSTRLAGAYEQYFGPGTRLTVT.

This clonotype has just a few counts. The chain has TRBV5-5 and TRBJ2-5, with D perhaps given as TRBD1 or TRBD2 (5 bases each). Trimming took off 1 base at V and 2 bases at J, with 15 bases between the two ends. Germline CDR1 SGHKS, CDR2 YYEKEE (reference sequence). The CDR3 spans 16 residues. The CDR3 coding sequence is TGTGCCAGCAGCTTGTGGGGGACCGGGCTACAAGAGACCCAGTACTTC. This sequence encodes CASSLWGTGLQETQYF.

The chain is built from TRBV11-2 and TRBJ1-4; unclear D gene. The CDR3 runs to 13 residues. Germline CDR1 SGHAT, CDR2 FQNNGV. The V gene lost 1 base and the J gene lost 3 bases, with 3 bases spanning the gap. CDR3 sequence reads: CASSLVPNEKLFF. For the CDR3, the DNA is TGTGCCAGCAGCTTAGTGCCTAATGAAAAACTGTTTTTT.

The chain recombines TRBV19 with TRBJ1-2; D is undetermined. The CDR3 length is 13 residues. V lost 3 bases and J 5 bases, leaving 10 bases between the germline ends. Germline lookup yields CDR1 LNHDA and CDR2 SQIVND (reference sequence). Here the CDR3 reads CASSIGHSYGYTF. The CDR3 coding sequence is TGTGCCAGTAGTATTGGCCATAGTTATGGCTACACCTTC.

In this sample, this clonotype turned up a few times. The chain combines TRBV7-2 with TRBJ2-2, with 8 bases that match TRBD2. CDR1 is SGHTA, CDR2 FQGNSA, per germline. This CDR3 region has 17 residues. V was pared by 5 bases and J by 5 bases, with 13 bases of the junction left unmatched. CDR3 loop: CASSLQAGEIGTGELFF. The DNA for the CDR3 is TGTGCCAGCAGCCTGCAAGCGGGAGAAATCGGAACCGGGGAGCTGTTTTTT.